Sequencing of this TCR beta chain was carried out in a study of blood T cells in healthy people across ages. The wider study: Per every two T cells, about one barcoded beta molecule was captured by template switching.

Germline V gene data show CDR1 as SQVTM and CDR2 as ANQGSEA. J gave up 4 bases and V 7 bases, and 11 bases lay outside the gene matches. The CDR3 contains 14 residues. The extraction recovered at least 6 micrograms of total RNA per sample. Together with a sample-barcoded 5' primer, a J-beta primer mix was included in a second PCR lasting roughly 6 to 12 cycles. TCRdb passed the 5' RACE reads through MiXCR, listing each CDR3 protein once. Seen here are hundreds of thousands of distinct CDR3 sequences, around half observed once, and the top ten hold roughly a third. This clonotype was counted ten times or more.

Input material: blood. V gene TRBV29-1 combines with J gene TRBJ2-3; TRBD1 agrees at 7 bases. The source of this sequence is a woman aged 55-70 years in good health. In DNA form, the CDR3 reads TGCAGCGCAAAAGAAACAGGGGATCCAGATACGCAGTATTTT. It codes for CSAKETGDPDTQYF.